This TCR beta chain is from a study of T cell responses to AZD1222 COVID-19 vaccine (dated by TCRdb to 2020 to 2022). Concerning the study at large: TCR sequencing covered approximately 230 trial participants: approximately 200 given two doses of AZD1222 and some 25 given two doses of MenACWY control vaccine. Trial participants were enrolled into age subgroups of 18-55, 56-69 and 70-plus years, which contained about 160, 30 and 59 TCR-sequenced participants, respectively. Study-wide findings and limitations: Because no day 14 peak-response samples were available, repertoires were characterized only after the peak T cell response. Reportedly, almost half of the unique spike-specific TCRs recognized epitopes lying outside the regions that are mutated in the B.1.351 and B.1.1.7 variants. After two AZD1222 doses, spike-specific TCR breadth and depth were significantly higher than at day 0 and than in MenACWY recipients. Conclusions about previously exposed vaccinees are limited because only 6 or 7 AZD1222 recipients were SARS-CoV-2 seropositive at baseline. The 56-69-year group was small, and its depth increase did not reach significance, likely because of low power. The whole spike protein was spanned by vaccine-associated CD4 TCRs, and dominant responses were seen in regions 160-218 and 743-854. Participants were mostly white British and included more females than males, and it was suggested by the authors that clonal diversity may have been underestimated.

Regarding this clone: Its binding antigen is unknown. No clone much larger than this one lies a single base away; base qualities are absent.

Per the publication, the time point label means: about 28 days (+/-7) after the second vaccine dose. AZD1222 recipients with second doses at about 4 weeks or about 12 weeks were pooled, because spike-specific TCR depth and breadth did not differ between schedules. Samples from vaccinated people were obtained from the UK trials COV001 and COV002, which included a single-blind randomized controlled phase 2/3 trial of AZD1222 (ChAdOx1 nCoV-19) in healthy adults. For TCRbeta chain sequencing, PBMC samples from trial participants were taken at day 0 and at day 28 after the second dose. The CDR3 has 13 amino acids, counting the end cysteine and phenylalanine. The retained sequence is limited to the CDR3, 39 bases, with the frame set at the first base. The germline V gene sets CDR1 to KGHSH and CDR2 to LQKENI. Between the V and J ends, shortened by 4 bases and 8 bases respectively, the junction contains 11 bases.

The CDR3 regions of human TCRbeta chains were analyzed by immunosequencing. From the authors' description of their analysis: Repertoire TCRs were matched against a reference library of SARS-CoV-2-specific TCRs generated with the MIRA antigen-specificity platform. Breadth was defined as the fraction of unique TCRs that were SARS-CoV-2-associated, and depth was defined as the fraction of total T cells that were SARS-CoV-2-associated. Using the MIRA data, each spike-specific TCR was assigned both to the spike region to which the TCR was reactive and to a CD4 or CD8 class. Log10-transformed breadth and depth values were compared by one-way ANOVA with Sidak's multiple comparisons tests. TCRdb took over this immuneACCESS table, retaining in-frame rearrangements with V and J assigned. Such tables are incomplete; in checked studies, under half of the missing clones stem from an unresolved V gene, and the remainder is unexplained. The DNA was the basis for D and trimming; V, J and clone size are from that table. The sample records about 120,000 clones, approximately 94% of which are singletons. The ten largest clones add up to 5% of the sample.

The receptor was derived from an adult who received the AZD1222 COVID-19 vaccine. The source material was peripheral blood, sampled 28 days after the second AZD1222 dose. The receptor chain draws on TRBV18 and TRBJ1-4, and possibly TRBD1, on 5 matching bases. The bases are TGTGCCAGCTCACGGGGGGACGGCGAAAAACTGTTTTTT. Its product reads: CASSRGDGEKLFF.